This T cell receptor (beta chain) was identified during a study of blood T cells in healthy people across ages. This clonotype has a count of ten or more. The junction does not match germline at one end; this may be a read error. Per-sample PBMC isolation yielded at least 7 million cells. With a J-beta primer mix and a sample-barcoded 5' primer, a second PCR ran about 7 to 12 cycles. TCRdb called the 5' RACE reads again in MiXCR, with one record for every CDR3 protein. The sample lists some 760,000 distinct CDR3 sequences, approximately 25% occurring once. The CDR3 totals 14 residues. Germline loops: CDR1 SGHRS, CDR2 YFSETQ. These data also formed part of another study, on T cells of mothers and their children. As that report states: A few healthy Caucasian mothers and their six children donated. With unrelated pairs as the comparison, related mother-child pairs had a slightly higher overlap that was not significant.

The chain employs TRBV5-1 and TRBJ2-5; D gene unclear. This clonotype originated in a boy aged 5 to 17 in good health. The sequenced sample consisted of blood. The CDR3 DNA follows: TGTGCCAGCAGCCTGAGTGGCCCTCAGGAGACCCAGTACTTC. Residues: CASSLSGPQETQYF.